Presented here are 27 T cell receptor beta chains from one specimen sequenced in a study of T cell changes during pregnancy in multiple sclerosis. Clones were sequenced by immunoSEQ multiplex PCR, and TCRdb holds only the in-frame ones, with some missing. The repertoire holds 40,000 to 50,000 clones, with 90% as singletons. The sequences come from CD8+ T cells from peripheral blood mononuclear cells, collected in the first trimester of pregnancy. These TCRs come from a female donor with multiple sclerosis, enrolled in a pregnancy study.

This chain links TRBV9 with TRBJ2-3; TRBD2 matches at 13 bases. Trimming at V came to 2 bases and at J to 5 bases, leaving 8 bases not matched to a gene. Per the germline V gene, CDR1 is SGDLS and CDR2 is YYNGEE. This CDR3 is built from 17 residues. The CDR3 nucleotides are TGTGCCAGCAGCGTGACTAGCGGGAGGAGTACTAGAGATACGCAGTATTTT. Protein product: CASSVTSGRSTRDTQYF. Full variable domain (remainder filled in from reference TRBV9 and TRBJ2-3): DSGVTQTPKHLITATGQRVTLRCSPRSGDLSVYWYQQSLDQGLQFLIQYYNGEERAKGNILERFSAQQFPDLHSELNLSSLELGDSALYFCASSVTSGRSTRDTQYFGPGTRLTVL.

V gene TRBV19 combines with J gene TRBJ1-2; 8 nucleotides align to TRBD1. With V trimmed by 5 bases and J by 8 bases, 13 bases remained unmatched. The length of the CDR3 is 15 residues. CDR1 LNHDA and CDR2 SQIVND come from the germline V gene (reference sequence). CDR3 DNA sequence: TGTGCCAGTAGTGCAGGGACAGGCGTCTGGTACGGCTACACCTTC. Translation gives CASSAGTGVWYGYTF.

This rearrangement joins TRBV4-1 to TRBJ2-7; TRBD1 might be the D (5 bases). CDR3 length: 15 residues. Germline CDR1 and CDR2: MGHRA and YSYEKL. V was cut by 0 bases and J by 3 bases, with 12 bases left in between. CDR3 coding DNA: TGCGCCAGCAGCCAAGAGGGCCAGGGTAACTACGAGCAGTACTTC. Translating it yields CASSQEGQGNYEQYF.

This clone showed up just once. The rearrangement joins TRBV4-3 to TRBJ1-6; TRBD1 matches 8 bases. Unmatched junction bases numbered 8, after V lost 0 bases and J lost 10 bases. The CDR3 is made up of 16 amino acids. Germline CDR1 and CDR2: LGHNA and YSLEER. The CDR3 loop is CASSQDSRAGGSPLHF. Written as DNA, the CDR3 is TGCGCCAGCAGCCAAGATTCTCGGGCAGGGGGCTCACCCCTCCACTTT.

The chain has TRBV7-2 and TRBJ2-7; TRBD2 matches at 8 bases. The trim removed 7 bases at V and 3 bases at J, leaving 11 bases unmatched. The CDR3 has 15 residues. CDR1 SGHTA and CDR2 FQGNSA come from the germline V gene. The CDR3 loop reads CASTPRHGRDYEQYF. The CDR3 DNA reads TGTGCCAGCACCCCCCGTCACGGGAGGGACTACGAGCAGTACTTC.

CDR3 in amino acids: CASSSAGDQPQHF. In DNA form, the CDR3 reads TGTGCCAGCAGTTCCGCGGGGGATCAGCCCCAGCATTTT. This chain uses TRBV6-5 with TRBJ1-5, with D tentatively TRBD1 (5 bases). The CDR3 spans 13 residues. Germline V lookup: CDR1 MNHEY, CDR2 SVGAGI. V lost 4 bases to trimming and J lost 5 bases, with 9 bases between them.

This clone has only a few counts. The V call is TRBV18, the J call TRBJ2-7; perhaps TRBD1 as D (6 bases). Germline V lookup: CDR1 KGHSH, CDR2 LQKENI. V was pared by 3 bases and J by 2 bases, with 14 bases between. The CDR3 covers 15 residues. The DNA of the CDR3 is TGTGCCAGCTCACCTCCTCAGGGGACCCCCTACGAGCAGTACTTC. It yields the protein CASSPPQGTPYEQYF.

V usage is TRBV14 and J usage is TRBJ2-3; weak D call: TRBD1 (6 bases). Per the germline V gene, CDR1 is SGHDN and CDR2 is FVKESK. The CDR3 sequence is 18 residues long. The V end was cut by 3 bases, the J end by 2 bases, with 21 bases between. CDR3 coding DNA: TGTGCCAGCAGCCAGATTTGGGGGCCCACCACCACCACAGATACGCAGTATTTT. Its translation: CASSQIWGPTTTTDTQYF.

The V gene is TRBV19, the J gene TRBJ2-1; the D gene is possibly TRBD2 (5 bases). V was shortened by 1 base and J by 12 bases, with 13 bases between the two germline ends. Germline V gene sequence: CDR1 LNHDA, CDR2 SQIVND (reference sequence). CDR3 size: 13 residues. The CDR3 loop reads CASSIGTGRLQFF. Written as DNA, the CDR3 is TGTGCCAGTAGTATAGGGACTGGCAGATTGCAGTTCTTC.

The chain joins TRBV5-6 to TRBJ1-1; no clear D gene. CDR3 size: 13 residues. V dropped 2 bases and J dropped 1 base, with 6 bases sitting between them. Germline-derived CDR1 and CDR2 are SGHDT and YYEEEE. CDR3 in amino acids: CASSFGGNTEAFF. The DNA of the CDR3 is TGTGCCAGCAGCTTCGGTGGGAACACTGAAGCTTTCTTT.

The chain carries TRBV27 and TRBJ1-5; 11 bases are a match to TRBD1. Trimming cost V 8 bases and J 6 bases; bases outside gene matches: 6. Germline lookup yields CDR1 MNHEY and CDR2 SMNVEV (reference sequence). The CDR3 sequence is 14 residues long. The CDR3 DNA sequence: TGTGCCAGCTCGGACAGGGGGCTTACTCAGCCCCAGCATTTT. As protein: CASSDRGLTQPQHF.

This chain uses TRBV7-9 with TRBJ2-3, with D maybe TRBD2 (6 bases). The CDR3 extends over 17 amino acids. V gave up 5 bases and J gave up 5 bases, with 23 bases separating them. Germline V gene data show CDR1 as SEHNR and CDR2 as FQNEAQ (reference sequence). The DNA of the CDR3 is TGTGCCAGCAGCCCCCGCAAACTAGCTCGACAAGGAGATACGCAGTATTTT. Protein sequence: CASSPRKLARQGDTQYF.

This clone was counted between two and nine times. The rearrangement joins TRBV2 to TRBJ1-2; a possible D gene is TRBD1 (5 bases). Per the germline V gene, CDR1 is SNHLY and CDR2 is FYNNEI. This CDR3 spans 14 amino acids. The V and J ends lost 1 base and 8 bases respectively, with 14 bases between them. The CDR3 is CASSEDQGLHGYTF. The CDR3 nucleotides are TGTGCCAGCAGTGAAGACCAGGGCCTACACGGCTACACCTTC. Drawing the rest from reference TRBV2 and TRBJ1-2, the complete variable domain is EPEVTQTPSHQVTQMGQEVILRCVPISNHLYFYWYRQILGQKVEFLVSFYNNEISEKSEIFDDQFSVERPDGSNFTLKIRSTKLEDSAMYFCASSEDQGLHGYTFGSGTRLTVV.

The V and J genes are TRBV19 and TRBJ1-2; 12 nucleotides agree with TRBD1. After removal of 6 bases from V and 0 bases from J, the junction contained 8 bases not matched to a gene. Germline V CDR1 and CDR2: LNHDA, SQIVND (reference sequence). The CDR3 is made up of 17 amino acids. CDR3 bases: TGTGCCAGTAGAGAGCCGGGACAGGGGGCCACTAACTATGGCTACACCTTC. Its protein product is CASREPGQGATNYGYTF.

The chain is built from TRBV5-6 and TRBJ2-2; 11 bases are shared with TRBD2. This CDR3 contains 15 residues. V was clipped by 7 bases and J by 6 bases; unmatched bases: 8. CDR1 and CDR2 from the germline V gene are SGHDT and YYEEEE. CDR3 loop: CASRISGGAPGELFF. The CDR3, as DNA: TGTGCCAGCCGCATTAGCGGGGGGGCCCCCGGGGAGCTGTTTTTT.

The chain carries TRBV7-9 and TRBJ2-7; possibly TRBD1 for D (6 bases). The germline V gene encodes CDR1 SEHNR and CDR2 FQNEAQ (reference sequence). Trimming took off 5 bases at V and 1 base at J, with 15 bases between the two ends. The CDR3 contains 15 residues. CDR3 protein: CASSPLRDISYEQYF. DNA of the CDR3: TGTGCCAGCAGCCCCCTCCGGGACATTTCCTACGAGCAGTACTTC.

This chain connects TRBV6-1 to TRBJ1-3; no clear D gene. CDR3 length: 15 amino acids. Germline loops: CDR1 MNHNS, CDR2 SASEGT. The V end lost 5 bases, the J end lost 3 bases, and 14 bases lay between the germline ends. The DNA for the CDR3 is TGTGCCAGCAGTACCTTACGGGAGATTGGAAACACCATATATTTT. As protein: CASSTLREIGNTIYF.

The chain joins TRBV7-9 to TRBJ1-4, with no clear D. The CDR3 has 11 residues. V was cut by 3 bases and J by 8 bases, with 4 bases left in between. The germline V gene has CDR1 SEHNR and CDR2 FQNEAQ (reference sequence). For the CDR3, the DNA is TGTGCCAGCAGCTTTCGGGAAAAACTGTTTTTT. It specifies CASSFREKLFF.

V and J are TRBV7-8 and TRBJ1-6; D remains ambiguous. Trimming pared 1 base from V and 3 bases from J, leaving 10 bases between. The germline V gene has CDR1 SGHVS and CDR2 FQNEAQ. The CDR3 loop spans 16 amino acids. CDR3 protein: CASSLGVLSYNSPLHF. The CDR3 DNA sequence: TGTGCCAGCAGCTTAGGAGTCCTAAGCTATAATTCACCCCTCCACTTT.

This clone was seen once. This chain joins TRBV5-1 and TRBJ2-7; the match to TRBD2 covers 8 bases. The V segment lost 3 bases and the J segment 6 bases; nucleotides outside the gene matches: 2. CDR1 and CDR2 (germline): SGHRS, YFSETQ. The CDR3 runs 12 residues. CDR3 sequence reads: CASSSTSAEQYF. Here the CDR3 DNA reads TGCGCCAGCAGCTCGACTAGCGCCGAGCAGTACTTC.

This chain uses TRBV11-3 with TRBJ1-1; a possible D gene is TRBD1 (6 bases). CDR3 size: 16 residues. V was shortened by 2 bases and J by 4 bases, with 17 bases between the two germline ends. The V gene's germline CDR1 is SGHNT and CDR2 YENEEA. The CDR3 protein is CASSLRGGEWPTEAFF. CDR3 DNA: TGTGCCAGCAGCTTAAGGGGGGGCGAATGGCCCACTGAAGCTTTCTTT.

This chain joins TRBV27 and TRBJ2-3; D may be TRBD1 (5 bases). This CDR3 spans 14 amino acids. Trimming left V 5 bases short and J 5 bases short, with 14 bases between. The germline CDR1 and CDR2 sequences are MNHEY and SMNVEV (reference sequence). The CDR3 loop is CASSLGARQDTQYF. In DNA form, the CDR3 reads TGTGCCAGCAGTCTAGGGGCTCGTCAAGATACGCAGTATTTT.

The chain employs TRBV28 and TRBJ1-1; D perhaps matches TRBD1 (5 bases). Trimming pared 4 bases from V and 0 bases from J, leaving 12 bases between. The CDR3 covers 15 residues. In germline, CDR1 is MDHEN, CDR2 SYDVKM. CDR3 sequence reads: CASSSKQELNTEAFF. The CDR3 nucleotides read TGTGCCAGCAGTTCCAAACAGGAGTTGAACACTGAAGCTTTCTTT.

The V gene is TRBV4-1, the J gene TRBJ2-7; 10 bases are a match to TRBD2. The CDR3 covers 16 residues. In germline, CDR1 is MGHRA, CDR2 YSYEKL. With 1 base clipped from V and 7 bases from J, the junction kept 10 bases outside the gene matches. Written as DNA, the CDR3 is TGCGCCAGCAGCCAAGCCCCGGCCCTAGCGGGAGAGGAGCAGTACTTC. Its protein is CASSQAPALAGEEQYF.

V and J are TRBV7-9 and TRBJ2-5; TRBD2 matches at 10 bases. Per germline, CDR1 SEHNR and CDR2 FQNEAQ (reference sequence). The CDR3 totals 16 residues. V gave up 5 bases and J gave up 5 bases; unmatched junction bases: 11. CDR3 sequence (DNA): TGTGCCAGCAGCCCGGAAGCGGGAGGGCCGGAGGAGACCCAGTACTTC. As protein: CASSPEAGGPEETQYF.

The genes are TRBV11-3 and TRBJ2-1; 12 bases are shared with TRBD2. Germline V gives CDR1 SGHNT, CDR2 YENEEA. This CDR3 spans 15 amino acids. J lost 2 bases, V lost 5 bases, and 1 base had no gene match. The chain's CDR3 is CASSPSGGAYNEQFF. The CDR3 nucleotides are TGTGCCAGCAGCCCTAGCGGGGGGGCCTACAATGAGCAGTTCTTC.

V is TRBV7-9 and J is TRBJ1-4; 7 nucleotides line up with TRBD1. This CDR3 region has 16 residues. Germline assignment: CDR1 SEHNR and CDR2 FQNEAQ (reference sequence). V dropped 4 bases and J dropped 7; count of bases not matched to a gene: 12. CDR3: CASSSTEGALGEKLFF. The CDR3 DNA follows: TGTGCCAGCAGCTCCACAGAGGGGGCCTTGGGTGAAAAACTGTTTTTT.